One T cell receptor (beta chain) is described in this entry. The data derive from a study of blood T cell repertoires in COVID-19. Looking at the study overall: Acute-phase and convalescent COVID-19 samples originated in the United States, Italy and Spain. T cells, B-cell-depleted T cells, or PBMCs supplied cDNA or gDNA.

As handled by the study authors: From reference gene primer amplification, estimates of nucleated cell counts were derived. Sequencing was performed with immunoSEQ multiplex PCR; in TCRdb, only in-frame clones are kept and a portion is missing. The D gene and trimming were derived from the DNA, and the V and J assignments and clone size from that table. Counted here are approximately 230,000 clones, approximately 82% occurring once; the ten biggest clones make up approximately 5.4%. Input material: peripheral blood. This clonotype originated in an older man with acute or convalescent COVID-19.

In DNA form, the CDR3 reads TGTGCCAGCAGGGACAGTAAAAATGGCTACACCTTC. The encoded protein is CASRDSKNGYTF. V and J are TRBV28 and TRBJ1-2, with D perhaps TRBD1 (6 bases). V was pared by 6 bases and J by 6 bases, with 11 bases between. CDR3 length equals 12 residues. The germline V gene has CDR1 MDHEN and CDR2 SYDVKM.